The rows below give T cell receptor beta chains drawn from one sample of a study of molecular identifiers for immune sequencing clone quantification. TCRdb fed the PCR reads into MiXCR, producing one record per CDR3 protein. The data hold over 85,000 distinct CDR3 sequences, with about 35% observed a single time. Sequenced material: naive CD8+ T cells from blood, with Jurkat cell RNA spiked in. These receptor sequences come from a human donor in good health. Some libraries in this study had Jurkat cell RNA spiked in. Each CDR3 is given with its conserved first and last residue. The D gene is left open where the match is weak. Expanded clones get a size class; other rows say once, few or many, or leave the size out.

>TRBV12-3/TRBV12-4|NA|NA|TRBJ2-2
CASSFSGLRRELFF
TGTGCCAGCAGTTTTTCAGGGCTGCGGAGGGAGCTGTTTTTT
>TRBV7-2|many|NA|TRBJ1-5
CASSLIGPTVGYSNQPQHF
TGTGCCAGCAGCTTAATAGGGCCCACGGTTGGGTATAGCAATCAGCCCCAGCATTTT
>TRBV28|NA|TRBD2|TRBJ2-2
CASSDPGTSGPNTGELFF
TGTGCCAGCAGCGACCCCGGGACTAGCGGACCGAACACCGGGGAGCTGTTTTTT
>TRBV6-1|many|TRBD1|TRBJ1-4
CASGLTGVSNEKLFF
TGTGCCAGCGGGTTAACAGGGGTGTCTAATGAAAAACTGTTTTTT
>TRBV12-3/TRBV12-4|NA|NA|TRBJ2-1
CASSSLVDRWVHEQFF
TGTGCCAGCAGTTCCCTCGTCGATCGGTGGGTTCATGAGCAGTTCTTC
>TRBV13|few|NA|TRBJ2-3
CASQNGGSSTDTQYF
TGTGCCAGCCAGAATGGCGGCTCTAGCACAGATACGCAGTATTTT
>TRBV7-9|many|TRBD1|TRBJ2-3
CASSSDREEADTQYF
TGTGCCAGCAGCTCGGACAGGGAGGAAGCAGATACGCAGTATTTT
>TRBV19|few|NA|TRBJ2-7
CASSIYGTSAYEQYF
TGTGCCAGTAGTATATACGGGACTTCAGCCTACGAGCAGTACTTC
>TRBV2|NA|TRBD1|TRBJ2-7
CASSPQGLEFEQYF
TGTGCCAGCAGTCCACAGGGGTTGGAGTTCGAGCAGTACTTC
>TRBV4-1|many|NA|TRBJ1-1
CASSQTTEAFF
TGCGCCAGCAGCCAAACCACTGAAGCTTTCTTT
>TRBV20-1|NA|TRBD2|TRBJ2-7
CSARGGLAGRNSYEQYF
TGCAGTGCTAGGGGGGGACTAGCGGGCCGGAACTCCTACGAGCAGTACTTC
>TRBV25-1|NA|NA|TRBJ2-1
CASKSSLGTRAYEQIF
TGTGCCAGCAAGAGCTCTCTCGGGACTCGTGCCTATGAGCAGATCTTC
>TRBV27|NA|TRBD1|TRBJ2-3
CASIEGASDTQYF
TGTGCCAGCATTGAGGGGGCCTCAGATACGCAGTATTTT
>TRBV12-3/TRBV12-4|NA|NA|TRBJ2-2
CASSLGGISGGPNTGELFF
TGTGCCAGCAGTTTAGGTGGTATTTCCGGGGGCCCGAACACCGGGGAGCTGTTTTTT
>TRBV3-1|NA|NA|TRBJ2-7
CASSQDGKFPYEQYF
TGTGCCAGCAGCCAAGATGGGAAATTCCCCTACGAGCAGTACTTC
>TRBV27|NA|NA|TRBJ2-7
CAGSFMRGTPGDYEQYF
TGTGCCGGCAGTTTTATGCGCGGGACGCCCGGCGATTACGAGCAGTACTTC
>TRBV4-1|NA|NA|TRBJ2-2
CASSQSNTGELFF
TGCGCCAGCAGCCAATCAAACACCGGGGAGCTGTTTTTT
>TRBV29-1|few|NA|TRBJ2-1
CSVAGTPSSYNEQFF
TGCAGCGTGGCCGGGACGCCCAGCTCCTACAATGAGCAGTTCTTC
>TRBV20-1|NA|NA|TRBJ2-3
CSASGGVTDTQYF
TGCAGTGCTTCCGGAGGGGTCACAGATACGCAGTATTTT
>TRBV30|NA|NA|TRBJ2-3
CAWSDYTSTETQYF
TGTGCCTGGAGTGACTACACTAGCACAGAAACGCAGTATTTT
>TRBV28|many|TRBD1|TRBJ1-5
CASDPRQGSNQPQHF
TGTGCCAGCGACCCCCGACAGGGATCCAATCAGCCCCAGCATTTT
>TRBV7-9|NA|TRBD2|TRBJ2-7
CASSRGVGAGVYEQCF
TGTGCCAGCAGCCGGGGGGTTGGAGCGGGCGTCTACGAGCAGTGCTTC
>TRBV10-3|few|NA|TRBJ1-5
CATGEGTRGDYQPQHF
TGTGCCACAGGGGAAGGGACCAGGGGCGATTATCAGCCCCAGCATTTT
>TRBV6-2/TRBV6-3|few|TRBD1|TRBJ2-3
CASRPLRGQGGTPDTQYF
TGTGCCAGCAGACCGCTAAGAGGACAGGGAGGTACCCCAGATACGCAGTATTTT
>TRBV6-5|few|NA|TRBJ2-1
CASSYTGPNEQFF
TGTGCCAGCAGTTACACGGGTCCTAATGAGCAGTTCTTC
>TRBV12-3/TRBV12-4|few|NA|TRBJ2-7
CASSPQGRATYEQYF
TGTGCCAGCAGTCCTCAGGGGCGGGCAACCTACGAGCAGTACTTC
>TRBV20-1|few|NA|TRBJ1-2
CSAPRVVENYGYTF
TGCAGTGCTCCGAGGGTAGTAGAAAACTATGGCTACACCTTC
>TRBV12-5|many|TRBD2|TRBJ2-7
CASGAGTSGARATYEQYF
TGTGCTAGTGGGGCTGGGACTAGCGGAGCCCGAGCCACCTACGAGCAGTACTTC
>TRBV19|few|NA|TRBJ1-5
CASRTGVLSNQPQHF
TGTGCCAGTAGAACTGGGGTTCTTAGCAATCAGCCCCAGCATTTT
>TRBV12-3/TRBV12-4|NA|NA|TRBJ2-3
CASSMTQSTDTQYF
TGTGCCAGCAGCATGACCCAAAGCACAGATACGCAGTATTTT
>TRBV3-1|NA|TRBD1|TRBJ2-3
CASSSTGVGSDTQYF
TGTGCCAGCAGCTCTACAGGGGTGGGCTCAGATACGCAGTATTTT
>TRBV19|many|NA|TRBJ1-1
CASSIQGNTEAFF
TGTGCCAGTAGTATACAGGGGAACACTGAAGCTTTCTTT
>TRBV7-8|NA|TRBD1|TRBJ2-1
CASSLTGDAFYNEQIF
TGTGCCAGCAGCTTGACAGGGGACGCCTTCTACAATGAGCAGATCTTC
>TRBV9|NA|NA|TRBJ2-7
CASSVGGDVSYEQYF
TGTGCCAGCAGCGTAGGTGGGGACGTCTCCTACGAGCAGTACTTC
>TRBV19|many|NA|TRBJ2-1
CASSFGPRNEQFF
TGTGCCAGTAGTTTCGGCCCGCGGAATGAGCAGTTCTTC
>TRBV7-6|NA|NA|TRBJ1-3
CASSHFWGLVGNTIFF
TGTGCCAGCAGCCATTTCTGGGGGCTGGTTGGAAACACCATATTTTTT
>TRBV12-3/TRBV12-4|NA|TRBD2|TRBJ2-3
CASIYGGSTDTQYF
TGTGCCAGCATCTACGGGGGGAGCACAGATACGCAGTATTTT
>TRBV24-1|few|TRBD2|TRBJ2-3
CATSDFGLAGTSTDTQYF
TGTGCCACCAGTGACTTCGGACTAGCGGGGACGAGCACAGATACGCAGTATTTT
>TRBV15|few|NA|TRBJ2-2
CATSRDVVQGLVGLGGELFF
TGTGCCACCAGCAGAGATGTTGTGCAAGGCCTTGTAGGGTTGGGCGGGGAGCTGTTTTTT